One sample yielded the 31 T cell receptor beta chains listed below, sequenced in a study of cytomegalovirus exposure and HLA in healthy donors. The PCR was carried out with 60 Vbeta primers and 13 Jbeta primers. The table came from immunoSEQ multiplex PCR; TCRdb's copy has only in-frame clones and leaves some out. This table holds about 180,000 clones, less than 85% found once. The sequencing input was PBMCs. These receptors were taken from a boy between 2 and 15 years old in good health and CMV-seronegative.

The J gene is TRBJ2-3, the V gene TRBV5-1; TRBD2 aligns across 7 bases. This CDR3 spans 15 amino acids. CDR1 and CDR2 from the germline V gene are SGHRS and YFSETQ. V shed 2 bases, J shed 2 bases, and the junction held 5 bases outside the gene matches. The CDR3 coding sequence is TGCGCCAGCAGCTTAAGAGGACTAGACACAGATACGCAGTATTTT. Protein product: CASSLRGLDTDTQYF.

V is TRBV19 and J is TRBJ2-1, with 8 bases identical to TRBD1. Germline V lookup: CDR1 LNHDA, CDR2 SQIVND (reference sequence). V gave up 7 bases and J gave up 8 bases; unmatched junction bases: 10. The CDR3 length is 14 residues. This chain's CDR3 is CASNLYRGDDEQFF. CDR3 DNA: TGTGCCAGTAACTTGTACAGGGGGGACGATGAGCAGTTCTTC. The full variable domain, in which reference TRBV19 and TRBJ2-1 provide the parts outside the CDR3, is DGGITQSPKYLFRKEGQNVTLSCEQNLNHDAMYWYRQDPGQGLRLIYYSQIVNDFQKGDIAEGYSVSREKKESFPLTVTSAQKNPTAFYLCASNLYRGDDEQFFGPGTRLTVL.

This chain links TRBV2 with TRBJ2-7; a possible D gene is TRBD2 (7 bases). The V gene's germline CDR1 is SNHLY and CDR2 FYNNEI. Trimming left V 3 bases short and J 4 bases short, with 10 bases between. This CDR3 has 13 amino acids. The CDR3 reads CASSDGGRYEQYF. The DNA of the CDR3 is TGTGCCAGCAGTGACGGGGGGCGTTACGAGCAGTACTTC.

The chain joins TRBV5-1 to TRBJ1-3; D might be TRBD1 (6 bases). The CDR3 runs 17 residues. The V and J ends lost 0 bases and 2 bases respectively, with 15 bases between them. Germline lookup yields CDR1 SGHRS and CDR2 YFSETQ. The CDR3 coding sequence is TGCGCCAGCAGCTTGGTTTTCGCAGGGGAGCCTGGAAACACCATATATTTT. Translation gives CASSLVFAGEPGNTIYF.

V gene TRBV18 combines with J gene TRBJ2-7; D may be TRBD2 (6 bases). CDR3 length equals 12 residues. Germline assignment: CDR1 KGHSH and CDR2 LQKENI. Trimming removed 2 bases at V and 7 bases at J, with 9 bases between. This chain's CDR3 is CASSPGGEEQYF. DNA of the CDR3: TGTGCCAGCTCACCAGGAGGGGAAGAGCAGTACTTC.

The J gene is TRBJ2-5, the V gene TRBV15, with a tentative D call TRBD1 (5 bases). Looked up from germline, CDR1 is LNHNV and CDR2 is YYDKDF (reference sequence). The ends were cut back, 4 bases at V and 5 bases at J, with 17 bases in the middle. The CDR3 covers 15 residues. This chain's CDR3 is CATSTQAGLGETQYF. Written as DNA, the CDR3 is TGTGCCACCAGCACCCAAGCAGGGTTAGGGGAGACCCAGTACTTC.

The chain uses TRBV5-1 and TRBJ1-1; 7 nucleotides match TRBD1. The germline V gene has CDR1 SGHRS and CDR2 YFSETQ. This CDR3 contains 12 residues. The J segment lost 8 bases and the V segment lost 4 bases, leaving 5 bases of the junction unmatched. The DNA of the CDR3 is TGCGCCAGCAGCCAGACAGGGTCCGAAGCTTTCTTT. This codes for CASSQTGSEAFF.

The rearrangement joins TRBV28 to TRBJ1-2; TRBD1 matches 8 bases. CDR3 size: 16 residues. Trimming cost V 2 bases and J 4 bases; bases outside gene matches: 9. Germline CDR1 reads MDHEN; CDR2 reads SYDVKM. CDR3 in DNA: TGTGCCAGCAGTTTAGGGGGACAGGCTATGACCTATGGCTACACCTTC. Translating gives CASSLGGQAMTYGYTF.

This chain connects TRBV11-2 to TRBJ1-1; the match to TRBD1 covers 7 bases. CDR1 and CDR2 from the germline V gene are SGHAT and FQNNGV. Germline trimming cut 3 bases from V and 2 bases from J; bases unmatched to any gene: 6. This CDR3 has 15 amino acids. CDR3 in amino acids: CASSFNRGPNTEAFF. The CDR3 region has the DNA TGTGCCAGCAGCTTTAACAGGGGCCCTAACACTGAAGCTTTCTTT.

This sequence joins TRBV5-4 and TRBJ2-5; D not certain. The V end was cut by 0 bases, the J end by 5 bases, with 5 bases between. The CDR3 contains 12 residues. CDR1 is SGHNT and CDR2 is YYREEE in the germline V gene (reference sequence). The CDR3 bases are TGTGCCAGCAGCTTGGTGTCGGAGACCCAGTACTTC. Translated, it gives CASSLVSETQYF.

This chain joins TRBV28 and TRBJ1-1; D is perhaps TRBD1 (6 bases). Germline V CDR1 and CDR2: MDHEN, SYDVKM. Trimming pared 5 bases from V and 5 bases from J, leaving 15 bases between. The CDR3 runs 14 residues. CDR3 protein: CASSPLGGLTEAFF. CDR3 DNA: TGTGCCAGCAGTCCACTCGGGGGGCTAACTGAAGCTTTCTTT.

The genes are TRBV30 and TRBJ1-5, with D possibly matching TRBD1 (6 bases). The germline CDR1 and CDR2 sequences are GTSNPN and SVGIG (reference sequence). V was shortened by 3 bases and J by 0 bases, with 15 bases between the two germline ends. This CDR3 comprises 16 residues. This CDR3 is CAWRPETGRSNQPQHF. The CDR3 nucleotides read TGTGCCTGGAGGCCCGAGACAGGACGTAGCAATCAGCCCCAGCATTTT.

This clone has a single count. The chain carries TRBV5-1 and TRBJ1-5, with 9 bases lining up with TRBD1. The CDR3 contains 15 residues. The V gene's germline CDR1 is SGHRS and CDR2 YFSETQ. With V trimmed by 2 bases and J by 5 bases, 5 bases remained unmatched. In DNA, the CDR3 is TGCGCCAGCAGCTTCCCGGGACAGGGTCATCAGCCCCAGCATTTT. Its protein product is CASSFPGQGHQPQHF.

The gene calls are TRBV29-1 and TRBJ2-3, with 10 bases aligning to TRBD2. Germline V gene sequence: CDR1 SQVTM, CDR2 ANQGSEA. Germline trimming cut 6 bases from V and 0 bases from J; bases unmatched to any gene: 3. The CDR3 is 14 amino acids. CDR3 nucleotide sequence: TGCAGCGTCCGTAGCGGGGGGAGCACAGATACGCAGTATTTT. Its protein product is CSVRSGGSTDTQYF.

The CDR3 DNA is TGTGCCAGCAGCACCACTAGCGGGGGGCTGAAGACCCAGTACTTC. Its protein product is CASSTTSGGLKTQYF. V and J are TRBV11-3 and TRBJ2-5; 12 bases fit TRBD2. V was clipped by 5 bases and J by 6 bases; unmatched bases: 7. This CDR3 has 15 amino acids. The germline V gene encodes CDR1 SGHNT and CDR2 YENEEA.

This CDR3 reads CASSLSPAGDRDNSPLHF. CDR3 DNA sequence: TGCGCCAGCAGCTTGTCCCCCGCAGGGGATAGAGATAATTCACCCCTCCACTTT. V usage is TRBV5-1 and J usage is TRBJ1-6; weak D call: TRBD1 (6 bases). CDR1 is SGHRS and CDR2 is YFSETQ in the germline V gene. The CDR3 sequence is 18 residues long. Trimming pared 1 base from V and 5 bases from J, leaving 19 bases between.

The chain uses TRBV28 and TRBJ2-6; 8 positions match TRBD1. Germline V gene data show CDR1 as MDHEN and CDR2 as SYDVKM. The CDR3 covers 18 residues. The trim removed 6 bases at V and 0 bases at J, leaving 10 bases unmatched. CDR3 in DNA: TGTGCCAGCAGCCCCCGAGGGACAGGCTTCTCTGGGGCCAACGTCCTGACTTTC. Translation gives CASSPRGTGFSGANVLTF.

CDR3 residues: CASRTGQGLYEQYF. CDR3 in DNA: TGTGCCAGCAGAACTGGACAGGGACTCTACGAGCAGTACTTC. This chain connects TRBV6-1 to TRBJ2-7; TRBD1 agrees at 8 bases. Losses at the gene ends were 6 bases for V and 3 bases for J; bases not matched to a gene: 7. The germline V gene encodes CDR1 MNHNS and CDR2 SASEGT. The CDR3 has 14 residues.

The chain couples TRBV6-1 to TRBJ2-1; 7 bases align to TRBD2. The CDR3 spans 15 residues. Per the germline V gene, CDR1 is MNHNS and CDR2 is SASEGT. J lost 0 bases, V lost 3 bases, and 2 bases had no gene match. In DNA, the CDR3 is TGTGCCAGCAGTGAGGGGGGGACCTCCTACAATGAGCAGTTCTTC. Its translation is CASSEGGTSYNEQFF.

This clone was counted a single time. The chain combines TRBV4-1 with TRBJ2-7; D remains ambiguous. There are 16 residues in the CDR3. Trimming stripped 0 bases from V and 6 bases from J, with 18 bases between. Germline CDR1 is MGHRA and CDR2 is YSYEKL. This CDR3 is CASSQDSFDGSGEQYF. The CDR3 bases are TGCGCCAGCAGCCAAGATAGTTTTGACGGATCGGGCGAGCAGTACTTC.

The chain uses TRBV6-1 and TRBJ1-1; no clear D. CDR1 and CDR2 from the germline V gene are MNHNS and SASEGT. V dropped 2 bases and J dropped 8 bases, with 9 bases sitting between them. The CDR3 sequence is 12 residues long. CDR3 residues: CASSESGFEAFF. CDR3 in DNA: TGTGCCAGCAGTGAATCAGGCTTCGAAGCTTTCTTT.

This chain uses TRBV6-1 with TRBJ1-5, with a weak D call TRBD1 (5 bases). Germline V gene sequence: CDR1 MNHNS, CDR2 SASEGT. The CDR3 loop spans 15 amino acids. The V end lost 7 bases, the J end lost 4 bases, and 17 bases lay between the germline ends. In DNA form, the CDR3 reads TGTGCCAGCACAGGCGACAGCCTGGGGAATCAGCCCCAGCATTTT. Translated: CASTGDSLGNQPQHF.

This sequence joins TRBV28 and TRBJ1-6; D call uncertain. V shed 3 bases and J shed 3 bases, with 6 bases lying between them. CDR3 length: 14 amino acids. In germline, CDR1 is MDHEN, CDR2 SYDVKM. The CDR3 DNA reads TGTGCCAGCAGTTTTGAGGACTATAATTCACCCCTCCACTTT. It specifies CASSFEDYNSPLHF. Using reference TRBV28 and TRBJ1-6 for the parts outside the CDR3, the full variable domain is DVKVTQSSRYLVKRTGEKVFLECVQDMDHENMFWYRQDPGLGLRLIYFSYDVKMKEKGDIPEGYSVSREKKERFSLILESASTNQTSMYLCASSFEDYNSPLHFGNGTRLTVT.

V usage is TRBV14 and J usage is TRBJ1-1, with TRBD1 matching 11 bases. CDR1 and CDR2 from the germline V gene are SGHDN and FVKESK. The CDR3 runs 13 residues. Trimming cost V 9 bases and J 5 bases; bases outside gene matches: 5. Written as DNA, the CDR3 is TGTGCCAGTTTATGGGACAGGGGGACTGAAGCTTTCTTT. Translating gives CASLWDRGTEAFF.

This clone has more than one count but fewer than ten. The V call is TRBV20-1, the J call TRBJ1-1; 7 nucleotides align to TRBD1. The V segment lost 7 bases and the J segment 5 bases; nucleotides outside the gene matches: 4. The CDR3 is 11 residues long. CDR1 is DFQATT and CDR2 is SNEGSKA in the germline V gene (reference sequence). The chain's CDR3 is CSGQGLTEAFF. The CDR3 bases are TGCAGTGGACAGGGATTAACTGAAGCTTTCTTT.

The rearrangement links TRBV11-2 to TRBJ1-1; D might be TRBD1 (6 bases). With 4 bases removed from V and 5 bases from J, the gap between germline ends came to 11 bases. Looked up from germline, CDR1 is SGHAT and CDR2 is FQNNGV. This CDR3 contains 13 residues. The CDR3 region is CASSSQGGTEAFF. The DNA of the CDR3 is TGTGCCAGCAGCTCACAGGGCGGGACTGAAGCTTTCTTT.

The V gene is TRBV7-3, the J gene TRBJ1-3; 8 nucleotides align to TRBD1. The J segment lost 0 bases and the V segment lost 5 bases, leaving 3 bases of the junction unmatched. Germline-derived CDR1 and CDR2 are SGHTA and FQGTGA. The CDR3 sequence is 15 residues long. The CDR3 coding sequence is TGTGCCAGCAGCCCTGACAGGGGCTCTGGAAACACCATATATTTT. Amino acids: CASSPDRGSGNTIYF.

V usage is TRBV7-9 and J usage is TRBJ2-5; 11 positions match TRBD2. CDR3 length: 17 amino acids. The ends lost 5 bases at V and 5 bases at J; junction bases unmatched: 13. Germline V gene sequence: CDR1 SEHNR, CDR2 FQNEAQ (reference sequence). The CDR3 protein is CASSPRTSGSVRETQYF. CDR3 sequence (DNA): TGTGCCAGCAGCCCCCGGACTAGCGGGTCTGTCCGGGAGACCCAGTACTTC.

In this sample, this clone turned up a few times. The CDR3 protein is CSARGTVEAFF. DNA of the CDR3: TGCAGTGCTAGAGGAACAGTTGAAGCTTTCTTT. V gene TRBV20-1 combines with J gene TRBJ1-1; the D is unclear. V lost 1 base and J 7 bases, leaving 7 bases between the germline ends. There are 11 residues in the CDR3. Germline-derived CDR1 and CDR2 are DFQATT and SNEGSKA (reference sequence).

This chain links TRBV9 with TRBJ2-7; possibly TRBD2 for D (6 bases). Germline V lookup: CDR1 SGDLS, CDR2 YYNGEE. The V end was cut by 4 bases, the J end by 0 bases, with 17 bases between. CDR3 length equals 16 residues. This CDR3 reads CASSPEGLRSSYEQYF. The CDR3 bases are TGTGCCAGCAGCCCTGAGGGACTCCGGAGCTCCTACGAGCAGTACTTC.

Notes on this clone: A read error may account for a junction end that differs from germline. CDR3: CSSSPGAYEQYF. CDR3 DNA sequence: TGTTCCAGCAGCCCGGGGGCCTACGAGCAGTACTTC. This chain connects TRBV7-9 to TRBJ2-7; D possibly corresponds to TRBD2 (6 bases). This CDR3 comprises 12 residues. The germline gives CDR1 SEHNR, CDR2 FQNEAQ (reference sequence). Filled out from reference TRBV7-9 and TRBJ2-7, the complete variable domain reads DTGVSQNPRHKITKRGQNVTFRCDPISEHNRLYWYRQTLGQGPEFLTYFQNEAQLEKSRLLSDRFSAERPKGSFSTLEIQRTEQGDSAMYLCSSSPGAYEQYFGPGTRLTVT.